A selection of T cell receptor beta chains follows, all from one sample in a study of metastatic and nonmetastatic thyroid tumors. TCRdb called clones again from the PCR reads with MiXCR. The data contain approximately 5,200 clones, around 35% of them singletons. The sample taken for sequencing was adjacent normal tissue. All receptors come from a female donor with papillary thyroid cancer or a benign thyroid nodule (not recorded which). Some clones in this sample may be carry-over from other donors' samples. Each CDR3 is given with its conserved first and last residue. Each record gives: D gene, J gene, V gene, clone size, CDR3 protein, CDR3 DNA. D genes are given only for firm matches. Rows give clone size only sometimes, using once, few, many, or a class for an expanded clone.

NA	TRBJ2-7	TRBV28	NA	CASSYGLGEQYF	TGTGCCAGCAGTTACGGCCTTGGCGAGCAGTACTTC
TRBD1	TRBJ1-2	TRBV2	NA	CASSETGGFGGYTF	TGTGCCAGCAGTGAAACAGGGGGATTTGGCGGCTACACCTTC
TRBD1	TRBJ1-6	TRBV2	few	CASRTGGAYNSPLHF	TGTGCCAGCAGAACAGGGGGAGCCTATAATTCACCCCTCCACTTT
TRBD2	TRBJ2-1	TRBV4-3	NA	CASSQSSGTMNEQFF	TGCGCCAGCAGCCAAAGTAGCGGGACCATGAATGAGCAGTTCTTC
NA	TRBJ2-5	TRBV9	NA	CASSAEGTQETQYF	TGTGCCAGCAGCGCCGAAGGAACTCAAGAGACCCAGTACTTC
NA	TRBJ1-2	TRBV27	few	CASKTTGYGYTF	TGTGCCAGCAAGACCACAGGGTACGGCTACACCTTC
NA	TRBJ1-2	TRBV6-2/TRBV6-3	NA	CSSSVAASKYGYTF	TGTTCCAGCAGTGTGGCAGCCTCGAAATATGGCTACACCTTC
NA	TRBJ1-2	TRBV6-5	NA	CARSNHQMAGNYGYTF	TGTGCCAGAAGTAACCACCAAATGGCAGGAAATTATGGCTACACCTTC
NA	TRBJ1-2	TRBV20-1	NA	CSARMGQRADGYTF	TGCAGTGCTAGAATGGGACAAAGGGCGGATGGCTACACCTTC
NA	TRBJ2-7	TRBV11-3	NA	CASSSMGDGTYEQYF	TGTGCCAGCAGTTCAATGGGGGACGGAACCTACGAGCAGTACTTC
NA	TRBJ2-3	TRBV11-2	medium-sized	CASSFWTAGESF	TGTGCCAGCAGCTTCTGGACGGCCGGAGAGAGTTTT
NA	TRBJ1-1	TRBV5-1	NA	CASSLATALGDTEAFF	TGCGCCAGCAGCTTGGCGACCGCCCTTGGGGACACTGAAGCTTTCTTT
TRBD1	TRBJ2-7	TRBV6-2/TRBV6-3	NA	CASSYGTGNEQYF	TGTGCCAGCAGTTACGGGACAGGGAACGAGCAGTACTTC
NA	TRBJ2-7	TRBV11-2	NA	CASSLARLSYEQYF	TGTGCCAGCAGCTTAGCACGTCTCTCCTACGAGCAGTACTTC
NA	TRBJ1-5	TRBV20-1	NA	CSARSQNFGQPQHF	TGCAGTGCTAGATCCCAGAATTTTGGTCAGCCCCAGCATTTT
NA	TRBJ2-7	TRBV15	NA	CATSRQGLGEQYF	TGTGCCACCAGCAGGCAGGGTTTGGGCGAGCAGTACTTC
NA	TRBJ1-5	TRBV30	NA	CAWSASGFNQPQHF	TGTGCCTGGAGTGCTTCCGGGTTCAATCAGCCCCAGCATTTT
NA	TRBJ2-7	TRBV7-6	NA	CASSPIVEGPSSYEQYF	TGTGCCAGCAGCCCTATTGTGGAGGGGCCAAGCTCCTACGAGCAGTACTTC
TRBD1	TRBJ1-5	TRBV24-1	NA	CATSDPGGDNQPQHF	TGTGCCACCAGTGATCCAGGGGGCGACAATCAGCCCCAGCATTTT
NA	TRBJ2-3	TRBV6-1	few	CASSEGGGASTDTQYF	TGTGCCAGCAGTGAAGGAGGCGGTGCTAGCACAGATACGCAGTATTTT
NA	TRBJ2-1	TRBV11-1	NA	CASSFFGGSSYNEQFF	TGTGCCAGCAGCTTTTTCGGCGGAAGCTCCTACAATGAGCAGTTCTTC
NA	TRBJ1-2	TRBV12-3/TRBV12-4	few	CASTIRGWGVYTF	TGTGCCAGCACTATCAGGGGCTGGGGGGTCTACACCTTC
TRBD1	TRBJ1-1	TRBV12-3/TRBV12-4	NA	CASSGQGENTEAFF	TGTGCCAGCAGCGGACAGGGGGAGAACACTGAAGCTTTCTTT
TRBD2	TRBJ2-1	TRBV11-2	NA	CASSLEGTSGINEQFF	TGTGCCAGCAGCTTAGAAGGGACTAGCGGGATAAATGAGCAGTTCTTC
TRBD1	TRBJ2-2	TRBV13	NA	CASSRGQGLTGELFF	TGTGCCAGCAGTCGGGGACAGGGCCTCACCGGGGAGCTGTTTTTT